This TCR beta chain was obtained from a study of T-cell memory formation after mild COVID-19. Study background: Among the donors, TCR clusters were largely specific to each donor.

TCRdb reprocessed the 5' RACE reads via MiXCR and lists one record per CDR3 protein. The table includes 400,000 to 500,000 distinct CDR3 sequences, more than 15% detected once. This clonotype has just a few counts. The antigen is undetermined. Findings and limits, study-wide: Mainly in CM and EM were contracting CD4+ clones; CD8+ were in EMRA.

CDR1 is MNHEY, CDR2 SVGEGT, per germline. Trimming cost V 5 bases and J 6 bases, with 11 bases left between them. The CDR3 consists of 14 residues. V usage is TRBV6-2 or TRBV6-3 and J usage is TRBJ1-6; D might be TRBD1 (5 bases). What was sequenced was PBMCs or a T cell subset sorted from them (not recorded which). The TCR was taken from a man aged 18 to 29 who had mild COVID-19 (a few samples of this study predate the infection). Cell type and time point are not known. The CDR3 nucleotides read TGTGCCAGCAGTCGGGACGCCAGTAATTCACCCCTCCACTTT. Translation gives CASSRDASNSPLHF.